This T cell receptor (beta chain) is from a study of lymphopenia after photon versus proton radiotherapy. Study results and caveats: Post-nadir TCR diversity decline inversely tracked overall survival among those who died. Oligoclonal CD8+ Temra expansion after nadir drove photon patients' diversity drop. Photon-treated patients lost naive T cells and TCR diversity; proton-treated stayed stable. Only patients who died were analyzed for survival; proton advantage is unproven.

The data were produced by immunoSEQ multiplex PCR, yet TCRdb's version contains in-frame clones alone and is incomplete. This sample has more than 25,000 clones, with more than 75% found just once. The CDR3 loop spans 19 amino acids. Trimming at V came to 5 bases and at J to 0 bases, leaving 13 bases not matched to a gene. CDR1 and CDR2 from the germline V gene are SGHTA and FQGNSA. Concerning this clone itself: The antigen is undetermined.

The V gene is TRBV7-2, the J gene TRBJ1-3; TRBD1 aligns across 10 bases. Sequenced here: peripheral blood, sampled from a patient treated with proton-based radiotherapy. The sequence derives from an older woman with cholangiocarcinoma. Some clones in this sample may be carry-over from other donors' samples. CDR3 region: CASSIQGQGFLSSGNTIYF. CDR3 nucleotides: TGTGCCAGCAGCATACAGGGACAGGGGTTTTTGTCCTCTGGAAACACCATATATTTT.